This T cell receptor beta chain was documented in a study of identical twins. Findings of the study overall: Insertions were fewer in abundant cord blood beta clonotypes, whereas memory repertoires showed none of this pattern.

This clonotype was detected a few times. Its antigen is currently unknown. MiXCR was run by TCRdb on the 5' RACE reads, yielding one entry per CDR3 protein. The table has 540,000 or so distinct CDR3 sequences, about a fifth seen once. J was trimmed by 9 bases and V by 6 bases; bases with no gene match: 14. CDR3 length: 13 residues. Germline lookup yields CDR1 DFQATT and CDR2 SNEGSKA (reference sequence). These sequences were also reported in another study, on yellow fever vaccine responses in identical twins. That paper notes: Twin vaccine T cell responses reportedly seemed partly convergent, partly personalized.

The sequence came from a woman between 18 and 29 years old in good health. The sequenced sample consisted of CD4+ T cells sorted from blood. The rearrangement uses TRBV20-1 and TRBJ2-7, with 7 bases matching TRBD2. Written as DNA, the CDR3 is TGCAGTGCCACGGGACTACGCAATACCGGGCAGTACTTC. Protein: CSATGLRNTGQYF.